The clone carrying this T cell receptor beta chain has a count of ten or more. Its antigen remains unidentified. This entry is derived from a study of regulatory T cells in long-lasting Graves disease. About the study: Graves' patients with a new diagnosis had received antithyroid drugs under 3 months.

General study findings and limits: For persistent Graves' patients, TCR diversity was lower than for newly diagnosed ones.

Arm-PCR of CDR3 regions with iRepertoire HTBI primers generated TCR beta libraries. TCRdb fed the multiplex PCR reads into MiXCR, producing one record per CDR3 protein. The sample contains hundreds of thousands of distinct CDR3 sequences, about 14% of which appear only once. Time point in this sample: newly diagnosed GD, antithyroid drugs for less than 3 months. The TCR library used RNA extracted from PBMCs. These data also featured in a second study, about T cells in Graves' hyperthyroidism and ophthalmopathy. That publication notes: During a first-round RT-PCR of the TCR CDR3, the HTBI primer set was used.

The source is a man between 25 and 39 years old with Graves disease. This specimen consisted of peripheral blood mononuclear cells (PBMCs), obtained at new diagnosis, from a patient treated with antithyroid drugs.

CDR3 in amino acids: CASSVTTGSTEAFF. The CDR3 DNA reads as TGTGCCAGCAGTGTTACGACAGGGAGCACTGAAGCTTTCTTT. V gene TRBV27 combines with J gene TRBJ1-1; TRBD1 agrees at 7 bases. Germline V gene sequence: CDR1 MNHEY, CDR2 SMNVEV (reference sequence). V was clipped by 5 bases and J by 4 bases; unmatched bases: 7. The CDR3 totals 14 residues.